These 21 T cell receptor beta chains originate from one sample sequenced in a study of regulatory T cells in long-lasting Graves disease. Building of the TCR beta libraries involved iRepertoire HTBI primers and Arm-PCR of CDR3 regions. One entry per CDR3 protein, called by TCRdb with MiXCR from the multiplex PCR reads. The data show about 220,000 distinct CDR3 sequences, roughly 18% seen once. Sample time point: newly diagnosed GD, antithyroid drugs for less than 3 months. RNA isolated from PBMCs was used to make the TCR library. The same data also contributed to another study, on T cells in Graves' hyperthyroidism and ophthalmopathy.

The specimen was peripheral blood mononuclear cells (PBMCs), collected at new diagnosis, from a patient treated with antithyroid drugs. The receptors shown here come from a woman in her thirties with Graves disease.

Many counts were recorded for this clonotype. The genes are TRBV29-1 and TRBJ2-5; D is perhaps TRBD1 (6 bases). Looked up from germline, CDR1 is SQVTM and CDR2 is ANQGSEA. CDR3 length: 14 residues. V lost 7 bases and J lost 0, with 15 bases in between. CDR3 protein: CSANREPHQETQYF. The CDR3 DNA reads as TGCAGCGCAAACAGGGAGCCCCACCAAGAGACCCAGTACTTC.

This clonotype has at least ten counts. The chain carries TRBV5-6 and TRBJ2-7, with 9 bases matching TRBD1. Per germline, CDR1 SGHDT and CDR2 YYEEEE. With V trimmed by 3 bases and J by 5 bases, 9 bases remained unmatched. This CDR3 has 15 amino acids. DNA of the CDR3: TGTGCCAGCAGCTCAGAATTAGGACAGGGGAACGAGCAGTACTTC. It codes for CASSSELGQGNEQYF.

This clonotype was detected ten times or more. The J gene is TRBJ1-2, the V gene TRBV20-1; D perhaps matches TRBD1 (5 bases). V lost 3 bases and J lost 6, with 14 bases in between. This CDR3 has 13 amino acids. CDR1 is DFQATT, CDR2 SNEGSKA, per germline (reference sequence). The CDR3 loop is CSARVTDSDGYTF. CDR3 DNA: TGCAGTGCTAGGGTGACAGATAGCGATGGCTACACCTTC.

This clonotype occurred many times. In DNA form, the CDR3 reads TGTGCCACCAGCAGAGAGGCAGCAACTAATGAAAAACTGTTTTTT. Its protein is CATSREAATNEKLFF. The rearrangement links TRBV15 to TRBJ1-4; the D is unclear. Germline V lookup: CDR1 LNHNV, CDR2 YYDKDF (reference sequence). Trimming shortened V by 0 bases and J by 0 bases, and 5 bases separated the two germline ends. This CDR3 region has 15 residues.

This clonotype was observed at least ten times. The chain links TRBV14 to TRBJ2-3; 13 bases fit TRBD2. CDR3 size: 15 residues. J lost 4 bases, V lost 7 bases, and 5 bases had no gene match. Looked up from germline, CDR1 is SGHDN and CDR2 is FVKESK. The CDR3 loop reads CASKIGTSGADTQYF. Here the CDR3 DNA reads TGTGCCAGCAAAATCGGGACTAGCGGGGCAGATACGCAGTATTTT. The whole variable domain, remainder taken from reference TRBV14 and TRBJ2-3, is EAGVTQFPSHSVIEKGQTVTLRCDPISGHDNLYWYRRVMGKEIKFLLHFVKESKQDESGMPNNRFLAERTGGTYSTLKVQPAELEDSGVYFCASKIGTSGADTQYFGPGTRLTVL.

This clonotype occurred many times. The rearrangement links TRBV27 to TRBJ1-2; perhaps TRBD1 as D (6 bases). The CDR3 covers 14 residues. The germline CDR1 and CDR2 sequences are MNHEY and SMNVEV (reference sequence). Trimming pared 5 bases from V and 8 bases from J, leaving 18 bases between. This CDR3 is CASSDLGGALGYTF. The CDR3 DNA reads as TGTGCCAGCAGTGACCTGGGGGGGGCGCTCGGCTACACCTTC.

This clonotype was found many times. The chain joins TRBV7-2 to TRBJ1-2, with D possibly matching TRBD1 (5 bases). The germline V gene encodes CDR1 SGHTA and CDR2 FQGNSA. The V end was cut by 5 bases, the J end by 6 bases, with 16 bases between. This CDR3 contains 14 residues. CDR3 DNA sequence: TGTGCCAGCAGCCACGGGGAGACAGCCGATGGCTACACCTTC. Translating it yields CASSHGETADGYTF.

This clonotype was seen many times. The chain carries TRBV30 and TRBJ1-6, with D possibly TRBD1 on 5 matching bases. The V and J ends lost 8 bases and 10 bases respectively, with 18 bases between them. Germline CDR1 reads GTSNPN; CDR2 reads SVGIG (reference sequence). CDR3 length: 13 residues. The chain's CDR3 is CAGDLTTGSPLHF. The CDR3 DNA is TGTGCCGGCGACTTGACAACAGGATCACCCCTCCACTTT. The entire variable domain, with the rest obtained from reference TRBV30 and TRBJ1-6, is as follows: SQTIHQWPATLVQPVGSPLSLECTVEGTSNPNLYWYRQAAGRGLQLLFYSVGIGQISSEVPQNLSASRPQDRQFILSSKKLLLSDSGFYLCAGDLTTGSPLHFGNGTRLTVT.

This clonotype was seen at least ten times. The chain employs TRBV2 and TRBJ2-5; TRBD1 aligns across 8 bases. With 10 bases clipped from V and 2 bases from J, the junction kept 3 bases outside the gene matches. Germline V gives CDR1 SNHLY, CDR2 FYNNEI. This CDR3 spans 12 amino acids. The CDR3 here is CATGQGQETQYF. CDR3 bases: TGTGCCACCGGACAGGGACAAGAGACCCAGTACTTC.

This clonotype was observed many times. The chain carries TRBV6-5 and TRBJ1-5, with 12 bases matching TRBD1. The CDR3 totals 15 residues. The trim removed 0 bases at V and 9 bases at J, leaving 3 bases unmatched. The germline V gene encodes CDR1 MNHEY and CDR2 SVGAGI. Here the CDR3 reads CASSYSGTGGSPQHF. The CDR3 coding sequence is TGTGCCAGCAGTTACTCAGGGACAGGGGGCTCGCCCCAGCATTTT.

This clonotype has a count of ten or more. The rearrangement uses TRBV5-5 and TRBJ2-6; possible D gene TRBD1, 7 bases. Germline values: CDR1 SGHKS, CDR2 YYEKEE (reference sequence). The CDR3 contains 17 residues. Trimming took 0 bases from V and 10 from J, leaving 20 bases between them. In DNA, the CDR3 is TGTGCCAGCAGCTTGGAGGGGGGACAGTCTCTCTGGAACGTCCTGACTTTC. Its translation is CASSLEGGQSLWNVLTF.

The sample holds many counts of this clonotype. This sequence joins TRBV13 and TRBJ2-7, with 7 bases aligning to TRBD2. Unmatched junction bases numbered 8, after V lost 0 bases and J lost 6 bases. Germline V gene sequence: CDR1 PRHDT, CDR2 FYEKMQ (reference sequence). The CDR3 has 15 residues. The CDR3 coding sequence is TGTGCCAGCAGCTTAGGGTTGGCGGGAGTCAGCGAGCAGTACTTC. It encodes CASSLGLAGVSEQYF.

This clonotype was detected ten times or more. This rearrangement joins TRBV6-1 to TRBJ2-5; D is uncertain. This CDR3 comprises 12 residues. CDR1 is MNHNS, CDR2 SASEGT, per germline. With 5 bases removed from V and 7 bases from J, the gap between germline ends came to 11 bases. CDR3 region: CASSNHQVTQYF. The CDR3 DNA reads as TGTGCCAGCAGTAACCACCAGGTGACCCAGTACTTC.

The rearrangement joins TRBV5-6 to TRBJ1-2, with D perhaps matching TRBD1 (5 bases). Germline V gene data show CDR1 as SGHDT and CDR2 as YYEEEE. V lost 0 bases to trimming and J lost 8 bases, with 14 bases between them. The CDR3 is made up of 14 amino acids. CDR3 DNA: TGTGCCAGCAGCTTGGTCGCGGGACGGAAGGGCTACACCTTC. Residues: CASSLVAGRKGYTF.

This clonotype was counted ten times or more. The rearrangement links TRBV29-1 to TRBJ2-5; D is perhaps TRBD1 (5 bases). V lost 6 bases to trimming and J lost 4 bases, with 15 bases between them. The CDR3 covers 13 residues. Germline lookup yields CDR1 SQVTM and CDR2 ANQGSEA. The CDR3 bases are TGCAGCGTCCTGGCACAGGAGAGAGAGACCCAGTACTTC. Translation gives CSVLAQERETQYF.

At least ten counts were recorded for this clonotype. The chain uses TRBV12-3 or TRBV12-4 and TRBJ2-7; 9 bases map to TRBD1. After removal of 5 bases from V and 2 bases from J, the junction contained 4 bases not matched to a gene. The CDR3 extends over 14 amino acids. CDR3 sequence (DNA): TGTGCCAGCAGTCTTACAGGGGGCCCCTACGAGCAGTACTTC. Residues: CASSLTGGPYEQYF.

The table lists this clonotype with many counts. The V and J genes are TRBV6-2 or TRBV6-3 and TRBJ2-2; 8 bases line up with TRBD1. Trimming at V came to 5 bases and at J to 5 bases, leaving 7 bases not matched to a gene. There are 15 residues in the CDR3. The V gene's germline CDR1 is MNHEY and CDR2 SVGEGT. CDR3 protein: CASSPRTGTTGELFF. The CDR3 DNA follows: TGTGCCAGCAGTCCCCGGACAGGGACGACCGGGGAGCTGTTTTTT.

Many counts were recorded for this clonotype. The rearrangement uses TRBV12-3 or TRBV12-4 and TRBJ1-2; 9 bases are shared with TRBD1. This CDR3 is 18 amino acids long. V lost 6 bases and J lost 3; bases outside the gene matches: 17. The DNA for the CDR3 is TGTGCCAGCAGCCTTGACAGTGAGGGGTGGACAGGGGACTATGGCTACACCTTC. This codes for CASSLDSEGWTGDYGYTF.

This clonotype was recorded at least ten times. The V call is TRBV6-1, the J call TRBJ1-6; TRBD1 matches at 8 bases. Germline lookup yields CDR1 MNHNS and CDR2 SASEGT. With 6 bases clipped from V and 7 bases from J, the junction kept 8 bases outside the gene matches. The CDR3 runs 15 residues. DNA of the CDR3: TGTGCCAGCAGAGGTCCGGGACAGGCGAATTCACCCCTCCACTTT. Translation gives CASRGPGQANSPLHF.

This clonotype was seen at least ten times. This chain uses TRBV30 with TRBJ1-5; D is ambiguous. Germline values: CDR1 GTSNPN, CDR2 SVGIG (reference sequence). This CDR3 comprises 13 residues. Deletions cut 7 bases from V and 0 bases from J, with 10 bases between. CDR3 DNA: TGTGCCTCGGGAGCATATAGCAATCAGCCCCAGCATTTT. Residues: CASGAYSNQPQHF. Together with reference TRBV30 and TRBJ1-5, the CDR3 gives the full variable domain: SQTIHQWPATLVQPVGSPLSLECTVEGTSNPNLYWYRQAAGRGLQLLFYSVGIGQISSEVPQNLSASRPQDRQFILSSKKLLLSDSGFYLCASGAYSNQPQHFGDGTRLSIL.

This chain links TRBV2 with TRBJ2-1; possibly TRBD2 for D (6 bases). The CDR3 totals 15 residues. V dropped 8 bases and J dropped 4 bases, with 18 bases sitting between them. CDR1 is SNHLY, CDR2 FYNNEI, per germline. The chain's CDR3 is CASRREPDFYNEQFF. DNA for the CDR3: TGTGCCAGCCGGCGGGAACCAGATTTTTACAATGAGCAGTTCTTC.